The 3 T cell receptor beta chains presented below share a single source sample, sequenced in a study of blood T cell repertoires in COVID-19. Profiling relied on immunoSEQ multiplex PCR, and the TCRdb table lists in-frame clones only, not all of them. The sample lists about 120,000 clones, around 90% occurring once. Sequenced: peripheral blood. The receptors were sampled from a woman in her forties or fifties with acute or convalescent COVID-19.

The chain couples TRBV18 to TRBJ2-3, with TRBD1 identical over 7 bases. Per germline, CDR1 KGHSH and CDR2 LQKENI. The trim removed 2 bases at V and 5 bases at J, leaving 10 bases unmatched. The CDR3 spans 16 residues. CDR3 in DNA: TGTGCCAGCTCACCATTTGAGTCAGGGGGAGAAGATACGCAGTATTTT. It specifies CASSPFESGGEDTQYF. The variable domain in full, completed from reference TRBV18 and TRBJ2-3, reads NAGVMQNPRHLVRRRGQEARLRCSPMKGHSHVYWYRQLPEEGLKFMVYLQKENIIDESGMPKERFSAEFPKEGPSILRIQQVVRGDSAAYFCASSPFESGGEDTQYFGPGTRLTVL.

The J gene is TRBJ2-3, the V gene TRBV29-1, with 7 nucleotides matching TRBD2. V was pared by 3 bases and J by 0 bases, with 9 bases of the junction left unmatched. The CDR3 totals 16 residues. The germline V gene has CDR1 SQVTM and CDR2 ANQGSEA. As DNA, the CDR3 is TGCAGCGTTGAGGGAGGGTGGTTCGGTAGCACAGATACGCAGTATTTT. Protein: CSVEGGWFGSTDTQYF.

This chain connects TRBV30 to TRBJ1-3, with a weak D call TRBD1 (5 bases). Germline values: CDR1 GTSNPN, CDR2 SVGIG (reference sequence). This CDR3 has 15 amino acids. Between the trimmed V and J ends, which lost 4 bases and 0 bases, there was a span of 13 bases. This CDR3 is CAWTRDLNSGNTIYF. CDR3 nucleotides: TGTGCCTGGACTCGGGACTTAAACTCTGGAAACACCATATATTTT.